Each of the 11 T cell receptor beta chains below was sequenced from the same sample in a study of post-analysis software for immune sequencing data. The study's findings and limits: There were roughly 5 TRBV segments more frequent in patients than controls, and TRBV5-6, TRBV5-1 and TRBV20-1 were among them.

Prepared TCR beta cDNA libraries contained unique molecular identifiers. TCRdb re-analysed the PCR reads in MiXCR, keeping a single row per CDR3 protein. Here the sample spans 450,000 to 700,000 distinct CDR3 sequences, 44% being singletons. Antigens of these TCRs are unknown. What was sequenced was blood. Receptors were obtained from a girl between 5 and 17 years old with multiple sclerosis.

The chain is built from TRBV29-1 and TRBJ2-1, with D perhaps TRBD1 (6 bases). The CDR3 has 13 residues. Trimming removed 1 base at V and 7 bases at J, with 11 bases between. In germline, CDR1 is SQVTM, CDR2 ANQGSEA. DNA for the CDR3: TGCAGCGTTGAAGCGGGGCAGGGGAATGAGCAGTTCTTC. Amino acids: CSVEAGQGNEQFF.

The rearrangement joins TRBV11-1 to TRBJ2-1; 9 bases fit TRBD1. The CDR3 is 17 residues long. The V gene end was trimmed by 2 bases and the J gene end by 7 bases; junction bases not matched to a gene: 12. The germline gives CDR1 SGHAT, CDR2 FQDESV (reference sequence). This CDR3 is CASSLFPGTGRTNEQFF. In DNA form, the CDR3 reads TGTGCCAGCAGCTTATTCCCCGGGACAGGGAGGACGAATGAGCAGTTCTTC.

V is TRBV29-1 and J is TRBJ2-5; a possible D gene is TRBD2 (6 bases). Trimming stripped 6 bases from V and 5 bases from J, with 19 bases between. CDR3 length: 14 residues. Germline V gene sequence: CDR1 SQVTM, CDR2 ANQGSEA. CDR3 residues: CSVGLGTQSETQYF. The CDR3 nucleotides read TGCAGCGTGGGACTTGGGACTCAATCCGAGACCCAGTACTTC.

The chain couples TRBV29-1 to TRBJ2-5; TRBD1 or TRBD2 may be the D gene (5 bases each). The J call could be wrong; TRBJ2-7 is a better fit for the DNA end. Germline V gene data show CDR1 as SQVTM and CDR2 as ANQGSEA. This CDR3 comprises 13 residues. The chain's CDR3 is CSGTGTTRYEQYF. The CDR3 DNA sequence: TGCAGCGGTACCGGGACCACTCGCTACGAGCAGTACTTC.

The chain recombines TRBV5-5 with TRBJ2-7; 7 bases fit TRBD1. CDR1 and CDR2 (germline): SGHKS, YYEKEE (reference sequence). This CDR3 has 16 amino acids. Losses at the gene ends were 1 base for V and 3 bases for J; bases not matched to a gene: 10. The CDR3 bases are TGTGCCAGCAGCTTGATACCGGGACAGAATAACTACGAGCAGTACTTC. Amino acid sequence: CASSLIPGQNNYEQYF.

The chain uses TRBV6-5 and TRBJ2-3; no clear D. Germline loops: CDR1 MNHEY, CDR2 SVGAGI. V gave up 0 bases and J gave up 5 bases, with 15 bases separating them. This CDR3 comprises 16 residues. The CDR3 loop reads CASSYSNTRLEDTQYF. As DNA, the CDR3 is TGTGCCAGCAGTTACTCGAATACTCGCTTAGAAGATACGCAGTATTTT.

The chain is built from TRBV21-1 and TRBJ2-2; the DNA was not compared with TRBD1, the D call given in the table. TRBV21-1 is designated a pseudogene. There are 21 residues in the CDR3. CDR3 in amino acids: CASSKGGWGGASGGYTGELFF. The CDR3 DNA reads TGTGCCAGCAGCAAAGGAGGCTGGGGGGGCGCTAGCGGGGGATATACCGGGGAGCTGTTTTTT.

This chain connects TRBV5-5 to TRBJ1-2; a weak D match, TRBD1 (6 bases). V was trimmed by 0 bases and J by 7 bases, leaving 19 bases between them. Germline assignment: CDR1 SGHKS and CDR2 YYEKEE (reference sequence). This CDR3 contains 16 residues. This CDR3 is CASSLGSDSPSSGYTF. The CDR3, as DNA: TGTGCCAGCAGCTTGGGGTCGGACAGCCCGTCCTCTGGCTACACCTTC.

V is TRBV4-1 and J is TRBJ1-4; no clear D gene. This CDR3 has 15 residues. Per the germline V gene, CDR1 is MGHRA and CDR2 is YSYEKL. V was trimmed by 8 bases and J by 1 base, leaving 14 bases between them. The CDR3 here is CASRDRAGTNEKLFF. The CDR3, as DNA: TGCGCCAGCCGCGACCGGGCGGGAACTAATGAAAAACTGTTTTTT.

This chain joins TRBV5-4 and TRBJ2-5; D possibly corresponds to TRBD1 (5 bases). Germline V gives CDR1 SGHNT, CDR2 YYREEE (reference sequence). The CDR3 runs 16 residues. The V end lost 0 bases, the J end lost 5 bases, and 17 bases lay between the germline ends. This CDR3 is CASSLEGALVRETQYF. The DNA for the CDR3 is TGTGCCAGCAGCTTGGAAGGGGCTCTCGTTCGGGAGACCCAGTACTTC. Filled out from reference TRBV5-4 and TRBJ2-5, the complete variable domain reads ETGVTQSPTHLIKTRGQQVTLRCSSQSGHNTVSWYQQALGQGPQFIFQYYREEENGRGNFPPRFSGLQFPNYSSELNVNALELDDSALYLCASSLEGALVRETQYFGPGTRLLVL.

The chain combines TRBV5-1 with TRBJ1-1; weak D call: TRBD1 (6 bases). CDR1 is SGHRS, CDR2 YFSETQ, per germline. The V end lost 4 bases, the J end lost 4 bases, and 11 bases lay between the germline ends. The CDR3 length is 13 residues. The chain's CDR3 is CASSEMDSTEAFF. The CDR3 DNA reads TGCGCCAGCAGCGAAATGGACAGCACTGAAGCTTTCTTT.